The rows below give T cell receptor beta chains drawn from one sample of a study of CD8+ T cells in alopecia areata. The assay was immunoSEQ multiplex PCR, and TCRdb's table has in-frame clones only and misses some. The sample lists under 150,000 clones; about 50% were seen once. The specimen comprised CD4+ T cells sorted from blood, sampled at week 4, from a patient treated with tofacitinib. These receptors originate from a human donor with alopecia areata. The CDR3 runs from the conserved cysteine through the conserved F or W. A D gene is named only where the DNA matches it firmly. Clone size is not always given. Where it is, it says once, few, many or a class for expanded clones.

d_gene	abundance	v_gene	j_gene	CDR3aa	CDR3nt
NA	few	TRBV30	TRBJ1-2	CAWAGDYYGYTF	TGTGCCTGGGCAGGGGACTACTATGGCTACACCTTC
TRBD2	NA	TRBV27	TRBJ2-3	CASTPLAGGLDTQYF	TGTGCCAGCACCCCTCTAGCGGGAGGATTGGATACGCAGTATTTT
NA	NA	TRBV9	TRBJ2-5	CASSDRTIGQETQYF	TGTGCCAGCAGCGATCGGACTATCGGGCAAGAGACCCAGTACTTC
NA	NA	TRBV9	TRBJ2-2	CASSPGNQRELFF	TGTGCCAGCAGCCCAGGAAATCAGAGGGAGCTGTTTTTT
NA	few	TRBV29-1	TRBJ2-7	CSAEGWDEQYF	TGCAGCGCAGAAGGGTGGGACGAGCAGTACTTC
NA	many	TRBV18	TRBJ1-4	CASSPQPRGTREKLFF	TGTGCCAGCTCACCTCAACCCCGGGGGACCCGTGAAAAACTGTTTTTT
NA	NA	TRBV5-1	TRBJ1-1	CASSPGHAGGTEAFF	TGCGCCAGCAGCCCAGGACACGCGGGCGGCACTGAAGCTTTCTTT
TRBD1	few	TRBV6-5	TRBJ1-6	CASTGLGGYGSPLHF	TGTGCCAGCACAGGGTTAGGGGGCTACGGTTCACCCCTCCACTTT
NA	NA	TRBV7-2	TRBJ2-7	CASSLGFAISYEQYF	TGTGCCAGCAGCTTAGGTTTCGCAATCTCCTACGAGCAGTACTTC
TRBD1	NA	TRBV30	TRBJ1-6	CAWKDRSSYNSPLHF	TGTGCCTGGAAGGACAGGAGCTCCTATAATTCACCCCTCCACTTT
NA	few	TRBV5-6	TRBJ2-1	CASSRGALHNEQFF	TGTGCCAGCAGCAGGGGGGCACTACACAATGAGCAGTTCTTC
NA	few	TRBV6-1	TRBJ2-7	CASSDIYEQYF	TGTGCCAGCAGTGACATCTACGAGCAGTACTTC
NA	few	TRBV29-1	TRBJ2-5	CSVSDREETQYF	TGCAGCGTCTCCGACAGAGAAGAGACCCAGTACTTC
NA	NA	TRBV19	TRBJ1-1	CASSTRYTEAFF	TGTGCCAGTAGTACGCGGTACACTGAAGCTTTCTTT
NA	NA	TRBV7-9	TRBJ1-1	CASSPFGAREGSF	TGTGCCAGCAGCCCCTTCGGGGCCAGAGAAGGCAGCTTT
NA	once	TRBV6-5	TRBJ1-6	CASRSENYNSPLHF	TGTGCCAGCCGTTCGGAGAACTATAATTCACCCCTCCACTTT
NA	few	TRBV29-1	TRBJ1-5	CSVEAGINQPQHF	TGCAGCGTTGAGGCGGGGATCAATCAGCCCCAGCATTTT
NA	few	TRBV6-6	TRBJ1-1	CASSLQMNTEAFF	TGTGCCAGCAGCTTACAGATGAACACTGAAGCTTTCTTT
NA	NA	TRBV7-7	TRBJ1-4	CASSLGAGITTNEKLFF	TGTGCCAGCAGCTTAGGGGCAGGAATCACAACTAATGAAAAACTGTTTTTT
NA	NA	TRBV5-1	TRBJ2-3	CASSLKGPITDTQYF	TGCGCCAGCAGCTTGAAGGGACCTATCACAGATACGCAGTATTTT
TRBD2	NA	TRBV29-1	TRBJ2-3	CSVKRGLADTDTQYF	TGCAGCGTTAAGAGGGGACTAGCGGACACAGATACGCAGTATTTT
NA	NA	TRBV30	TRBJ2-2	CAFGYQFSGELFF	TGTGCCTTTGGATATCAGTTCTCCGGGGAGCTGTTTTTT
TRBD1	NA	TRBV30	TRBJ1-5	CAWSPGQLNQPQHF	TGTGCCTGGAGTCCGGGACAGCTCAATCAGCCCCAGCATTTT
TRBD1	NA	TRBV4-2	TRBJ1-2	CASSQGAGGDYGYTF	TGTGCCAGCAGCCAAGGGGCAGGGGGGGACTATGGCTACACCTTC
NA	few	TRBV30	TRBJ1-3	CAWSLGTSGNTIYF	TGTGCCTGGAGTCTCGGAACCTCTGGAAACACCATATATTTT
NA	few	TRBV11-2	TRBJ2-5	CASSPLVKEETQYF	TGTGCCAGCAGCCCCCTAGTAAAGGAAGAGACCCAGTACTTC
NA	NA	TRBV9	TRBJ2-1	CASSPTSSSAYNEQFF	TGTGCCAGCAGCCCAACGAGTTCTAGCGCCTACAATGAGCAGTTCTTC
NA	NA	TRBV6-6	TRBJ2-3	CASSQRTGRGDTQYF	TGTGCCAGCAGTCAGCGGACAGGGAGGGGGGATACGCAGTATTTT
NA	NA	TRBV9	TRBJ2-3	CASSVGGGGLRDTQYF	TGTGCCAGCAGCGTCGGCGGAGGAGGGCTACGGGATACGCAGTATTTT
TRBD1	NA	TRBV4-2	TRBJ1-1	CASSHDTDRENTEAFF	TGTGCCAGCAGCCATGACACGGACAGGGAGAACACTGAAGCTTTCTTT
NA	NA	TRBV2	TRBJ2-4	CASQRGRANQYF	TGTGCCAGCCAACGTGGCCGCGCTAATCAGTACTTC
NA	NA	TRBV5-6	TRBJ2-3	CASSLGRGTDTQYF	TGTGCCAGCAGCTTGGGCAGGGGTACAGATACGCAGTATTTT
NA	NA	TRBV29-1	TRBJ2-2	CSVESSHGGELFF	TGCAGCGTTGAATCTAGTCACGGCGGGGAGCTGTTTTTT
TRBD1	NA	TRBV18	TRBJ1-2	CASWTGQVDYGYTF	TGTGCCAGCTGGACGGGACAGGTGGACTATGGCTACACCTTC
NA	NA	TRBV15	TRBJ2-7	CATSRAPAQTGEQYF	TGTGCCACCAGCAGAGCTCCGGCACAGACGGGAGAGCAGTACTTC
TRBD1	few	TRBV6-1	TRBJ2-3	CASSDRGDTQYF	TGTGCCAGCAGCGACAGGGGAGATACGCAGTATTTT
TRBD1	NA	TRBV29-1	TRBJ1-1	CSVELDRAKAFF	TGCAGCGTTGAATTGGACAGGGCAAAAGCTTTCTTT
NA	NA	TRBV2	TRBJ2-7	CASSEVWGYEQYF	TGTGCCAGCAGTGAAGTGTGGGGCTACGAGCAGTACTTC
TRBD2	NA	TRBV4-1	TRBJ2-4	CASSQPTSGRAKNIQYF	TGCGCCAGCAGCCAGCCGACTAGCGGGAGGGCCAAAAACATTCAGTACTTC
TRBD1	NA	TRBV27	TRBJ2-5	CASSPTGVWETQYF	TGTGCCAGCAGCCCTACAGGGGTTTGGGAGACCCAGTACTTC
NA	NA	TRBV29-1	TRBJ1-1	CSVFGQRKNTEAFF	TGCAGCGTTTTTGGGCAGCGTAAGAACACTGAAGCTTTCTTT
TRBD2	NA	TRBV30	TRBJ2-2	CAWSAGGLNTGELFF	TGTGCCTGGAGTGCGGGGGGGCTGAACACCGGGGAGCTGTTTTTT
NA	NA	TRBV29-1	TRBJ2-6	CSAQSGANVLTF	TGCAGCGCCCAATCTGGGGCCAACGTCCTGACTTTC
NA	NA	TRBV29-1	TRBJ2-1	CSVGSTGSYNEQFF	TGCAGCGTTGGTTCGACAGGCTCCTACAATGAGCAGTTCTTC
NA	NA	TRBV2	TRBJ1-2	CASSVLRGYTF	TGTGCCAGCAGTGTCCTTAGGGGCTACACCTTC
NA	NA	TRBV29-1	TRBJ2-1	CSDSRDPTYNEQFF	TGCAGCGACTCCAGGGACCCTACCTACAATGAGCAGTTCTTC
TRBD1	NA	TRBV29-1	TRBJ1-1	CSAHRGYTEAFF	TGCAGCGCTCACAGGGGGTACACTGAAGCTTTCTTT
NA	NA	TRBV5-6	TRBJ1-2	CASSMDNNYGYTF	TGTGCCAGCAGCATGGACAATAACTATGGCTACACCTTC